This TCR beta chain was identified during a study of T cell responses to AZD1222 COVID-19 vaccine. Study findings and constraints: In a largely white British group with more females than males, clonal diversity was possibly underestimated. It was only a handful of AZD1222 recipients who were seropositive at baseline.

The method was immunoSEQ multiplex PCR; TCRdb's version includes in-frame clones alone and lacks a portion of them. The sample holds 90,000 to 150,000 clones; 70% to 90% are singletons and the top ten take less than 6%. V was pared by 6 bases and J by 1 base, with 10 bases between. Germline CDR1 KGHSH, CDR2 LQKENI. The CDR3 extends over 14 amino acids. Of note for this clone: Its antigen is as yet unknown.

This chain uses TRBV18 with TRBJ1-5; TRBD1 is a possible D gene (5 bases). The specimen comprised peripheral blood, sampled on day 0 of AZD1222 vaccination. This sequence originates from an adult in good health. The chain's CDR3 is CASSSGDSNQPQHF. DNA for the CDR3: TGTGCCAGCTCCAGCGGGGACAGCAATCAGCCCCAGCATTTT.